A selection of T cell receptor beta chains follows, all from one sample in a study of OX40 agonist ivuxolimab in advanced cancers. Generated by immunoSEQ multiplex PCR, the TCRdb table keeps only in-frame clones and is missing some. The data contain around 40,000 clones, approximately 90% of them singletons. The material sequenced was CD4+ or CD8+ T cells sorted from blood, taken in a trial of the OX40 agonist ivuxolimab. These receptors were taken from an adult with an advanced solid tumor such as melanoma, head and neck, liver or kidney cancer. The conserved cysteine and the conserved F or W are not part of the CDR3 here. The order of the fields is clone size, J gene, V gene, CDR3 protein. The size entry is marked missing in some rows and otherwise reads once, few, many or a size class.

clone_size: -; j_call: TRBJ2-7; v_call: TRBV28; cdr3_aa: ASSFGTFYEQY
clone_size: -; j_call: TRBJ1-2; v_call: TRBV13; cdr3_aa: ASSLYQGGPNYGYT
clone_size: -; j_call: TRBJ1-2; v_call: TRBV2; cdr3_aa: ASNYLGSNYGYT
clone_size: -; j_call: TRBJ1-3; v_call: TRBV30; cdr3_aa: AWSVDYGNTIY
clone_size: -; j_call: TRBJ1-1; v_call: TRBV11-1; cdr3_aa: ASSPGGRTEAF
clone_size: -; j_call: TRBJ1-3; v_call: TRBV27; cdr3_aa: ASSLSRGAAGNTIY
clone_size: -; j_call: TRBJ2-1; v_call: TRBV27; cdr3_aa: ASSLGPRHEQF
clone_size: -; j_call: TRBJ1-1; v_call: TRBV7-8; cdr3_aa: ASGLGRTWDTEAF
clone_size: -; j_call: TRBJ2-7; v_call: TRBV4-1; cdr3_aa: ASSPQASHEQY
clone_size: -; j_call: TRBJ1-2; v_call: TRBV25-1; cdr3_aa: ASSEFRGGETGNGYT
clone_size: -; j_call: TRBJ2-1; v_call: TRBV19; cdr3_aa: ASSIILAAEDEQF
clone_size: -; j_call: TRBJ1-2; v_call: TRBV7-8; cdr3_aa: ASSVVNYGYT
clone_size: -; j_call: TRBJ1-4; v_call: TRBV5-1; cdr3_aa: ASSTRPNANALEKLF
clone_size: -; j_call: TRBJ2-5; v_call: TRBV5-8; cdr3_aa: ASSPAGETQY
clone_size: -; j_call: TRBJ1-5; v_call: TRBV6-1; cdr3_aa: ASSEAGGNQPQH
clone_size: -; j_call: TRBJ2-1; v_call: TRBV6-5; cdr3_aa: ASRAGTLSYNEQF
clone_size: -; j_call: TRBJ1-1; v_call: TRBV6-5; cdr3_aa: ASSYSGQGGRTEAF
clone_size: -; j_call: TRBJ2-7; v_call: TRBV7-9; cdr3_aa: ASSFSDYEQY
clone_size: -; j_call: TRBJ2-3; v_call: TRBV6-1; cdr3_aa: ASSEALSTDTQY
clone_size: -; j_call: TRBJ1-1; v_call: TRBV2; cdr3_aa: ATQRGREWGAF
clone_size: -; j_call: TRBJ2-1; v_call: TRBV28; cdr3_aa: ASSLSRAHNEQF
clone_size: -; j_call: TRBJ2-7; v_call: TRBV6-5; cdr3_aa: ASSYSVLLSSYEQY
clone_size: -; j_call: TRBJ2-1; v_call: TRBV5-1; cdr3_aa: ASSLTSGGYNEQF
clone_size: -; j_call: TRBJ1-2; v_call: TRBV28; cdr3_aa: ASSLRGNYGYT
clone_size: -; j_call: TRBJ1-5; v_call: TRBV6-5; cdr3_aa: ASSADRGGNQPQH
clone_size: -; j_call: TRBJ2-7; v_call: TRBV7-9; cdr3_aa: ASSLIRPGRIYEQY
clone_size: -; j_call: TRBJ2-5; v_call: TRBV5-1; cdr3_aa: ASSLVVGRETQY
clone_size: -; j_call: TRBJ2-7; v_call: TRBV4-2; cdr3_aa: ASSQEAGVPYEQY
clone_size: -; j_call: TRBJ2-1; v_call: TRBV7-2; cdr3_aa: ASSLPGILGNEQF
clone_size: -; j_call: TRBJ1-1; v_call: TRBV19; cdr3_aa: ASSIRVTGRAF
clone_size: -; j_call: TRBJ2-3; v_call: TRBV30; cdr3_aa: AWSVGRGSTDTQY
clone_size: -; j_call: TRBJ1-6; v_call: TRBV19; cdr3_aa: ASSIDRFNSPLH
clone_size: -; j_call: TRBJ2-7; v_call: TRBV6-6; cdr3_aa: ASSYGTGLYEQY
clone_size: once; j_call: TRBJ1-5; v_call: TRBV21-1; cdr3_aa: ASSKRIEKGAYSVANSNQPQH
clone_size: -; j_call: TRBJ2-7; v_call: TRBV28; cdr3_aa: ASSQYEQY
clone_size: -; j_call: TRBJ1-2; v_call: TRBV27; cdr3_aa: ASSSGGARGYT
clone_size: -; j_call: TRBJ1-2; v_call: TRBV13; cdr3_aa: ASSYSRFGQSNYGYT
clone_size: -; j_call: TRBJ2-7; v_call: TRBV18; cdr3_aa: ASSPPYTRDKSQQY
clone_size: -; j_call: TRBJ2-7; v_call: TRBV6-6; cdr3_aa: ASSLGLRSPYEQY
clone_size: few; j_call: TRBJ1-5; v_call: TRBV5-4; cdr3_aa: ASSLLGSNQPQH
clone_size: -; j_call: TRBJ2-7; v_call: TRBV28; cdr3_aa: ASSLPGTSGSSVGEQY
clone_size: -; j_call: TRBJ2-1; v_call: TRBV5-1; cdr3_aa: ASSLGPAGNEQF
clone_size: -; j_call: TRBJ1-1; v_call: TRBV5-6; cdr3_aa: ASSLGLLEAF
clone_size: once; j_call: TRBJ1-1; v_call: TRBV19; cdr3_aa: ASSIGGQTEAF
clone_size: -; j_call: TRBJ2-2; v_call: TRBV9; cdr3_aa: ASSPRPGRKGGTGELF
clone_size: -; j_call: TRBJ1-6; v_call: TRBV10-2; cdr3_aa: ASTGTGAKGSPLH
clone_size: -; j_call: TRBJ1-2; v_call: TRBV29-1; cdr3_aa: SVLDREGFYGYT
clone_size: -; j_call: TRBJ2-1; v_call: TRBV6-5; cdr3_aa: ASSYFSGISYNEQF
clone_size: once; j_call: TRBJ2-1; v_call: TRBV29-1; cdr3_aa: SVCQGATGPNEQF
clone_size: -; j_call: TRBJ1-1; v_call: TRBV13; cdr3_aa: ASSYSGVEAF
clone_size: -; j_call: TRBJ2-7; v_call: TRBV6-1; cdr3_aa: ASARYEQY
clone_size: -; j_call: TRBJ2-1; v_call: TRBV5-1; cdr3_aa: ASSLRGGPPYNEQF
clone_size: -; j_call: TRBJ2-6; v_call: TRBV10-3; cdr3_aa: AISEYKGSGANVLT
clone_size: -; j_call: TRBJ2-7; v_call: TRBV5-1; cdr3_aa: ASSLDRNEVEQY
clone_size: -; j_call: TRBJ2-4; v_call: TRBV27; cdr3_aa: ASSDYLAPAKNIQY
clone_size: few; j_call: TRBJ1-1; v_call: TRBV30; cdr3_aa: AWSVIGGGEAF
clone_size: -; j_call: TRBJ1-1; v_call: TRBV11-2; cdr3_aa: ASVLAKEAF
clone_size: once; j_call: TRBJ2-7; v_call: TRBV27; cdr3_aa: ASSFADSYEQY
clone_size: -; j_call: TRBJ2-3; v_call: TRBV5-1; cdr3_aa: ASSPGQGGTDTQY
clone_size: -; j_call: TRBJ2-1; v_call: TRBV13; cdr3_aa: ASSITGDNEQF